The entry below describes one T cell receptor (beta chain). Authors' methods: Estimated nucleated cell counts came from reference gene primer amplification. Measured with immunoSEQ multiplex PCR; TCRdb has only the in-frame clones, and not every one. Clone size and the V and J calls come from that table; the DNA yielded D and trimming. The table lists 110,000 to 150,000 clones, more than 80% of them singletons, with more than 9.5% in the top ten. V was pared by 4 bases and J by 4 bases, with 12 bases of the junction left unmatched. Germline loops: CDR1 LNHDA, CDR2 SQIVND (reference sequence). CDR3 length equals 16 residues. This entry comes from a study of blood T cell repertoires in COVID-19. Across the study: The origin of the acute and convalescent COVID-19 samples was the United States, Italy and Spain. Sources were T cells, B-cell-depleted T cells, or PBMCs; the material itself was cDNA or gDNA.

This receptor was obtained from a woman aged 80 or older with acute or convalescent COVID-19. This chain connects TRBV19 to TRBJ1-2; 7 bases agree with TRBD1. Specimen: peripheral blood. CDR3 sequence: CASSKGGQLPFYGYTF. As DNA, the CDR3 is TGTGCCAGTAGTAAGGGGGGACAGCTCCCCTTCTATGGCTACACCTTC.